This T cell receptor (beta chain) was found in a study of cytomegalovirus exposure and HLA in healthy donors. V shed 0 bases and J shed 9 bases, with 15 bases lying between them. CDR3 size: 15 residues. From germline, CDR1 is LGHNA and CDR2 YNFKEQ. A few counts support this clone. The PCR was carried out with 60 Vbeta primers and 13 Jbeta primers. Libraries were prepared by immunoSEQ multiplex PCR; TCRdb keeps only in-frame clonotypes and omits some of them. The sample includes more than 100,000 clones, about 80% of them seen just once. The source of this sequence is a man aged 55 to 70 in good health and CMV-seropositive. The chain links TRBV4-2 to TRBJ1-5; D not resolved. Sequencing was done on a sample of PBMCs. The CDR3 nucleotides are TGTGCCAGCAGCCAAGATGCCGGTATTCCCTCGCCCCAGCATTTT. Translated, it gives CASSQDAGIPSPQHF.